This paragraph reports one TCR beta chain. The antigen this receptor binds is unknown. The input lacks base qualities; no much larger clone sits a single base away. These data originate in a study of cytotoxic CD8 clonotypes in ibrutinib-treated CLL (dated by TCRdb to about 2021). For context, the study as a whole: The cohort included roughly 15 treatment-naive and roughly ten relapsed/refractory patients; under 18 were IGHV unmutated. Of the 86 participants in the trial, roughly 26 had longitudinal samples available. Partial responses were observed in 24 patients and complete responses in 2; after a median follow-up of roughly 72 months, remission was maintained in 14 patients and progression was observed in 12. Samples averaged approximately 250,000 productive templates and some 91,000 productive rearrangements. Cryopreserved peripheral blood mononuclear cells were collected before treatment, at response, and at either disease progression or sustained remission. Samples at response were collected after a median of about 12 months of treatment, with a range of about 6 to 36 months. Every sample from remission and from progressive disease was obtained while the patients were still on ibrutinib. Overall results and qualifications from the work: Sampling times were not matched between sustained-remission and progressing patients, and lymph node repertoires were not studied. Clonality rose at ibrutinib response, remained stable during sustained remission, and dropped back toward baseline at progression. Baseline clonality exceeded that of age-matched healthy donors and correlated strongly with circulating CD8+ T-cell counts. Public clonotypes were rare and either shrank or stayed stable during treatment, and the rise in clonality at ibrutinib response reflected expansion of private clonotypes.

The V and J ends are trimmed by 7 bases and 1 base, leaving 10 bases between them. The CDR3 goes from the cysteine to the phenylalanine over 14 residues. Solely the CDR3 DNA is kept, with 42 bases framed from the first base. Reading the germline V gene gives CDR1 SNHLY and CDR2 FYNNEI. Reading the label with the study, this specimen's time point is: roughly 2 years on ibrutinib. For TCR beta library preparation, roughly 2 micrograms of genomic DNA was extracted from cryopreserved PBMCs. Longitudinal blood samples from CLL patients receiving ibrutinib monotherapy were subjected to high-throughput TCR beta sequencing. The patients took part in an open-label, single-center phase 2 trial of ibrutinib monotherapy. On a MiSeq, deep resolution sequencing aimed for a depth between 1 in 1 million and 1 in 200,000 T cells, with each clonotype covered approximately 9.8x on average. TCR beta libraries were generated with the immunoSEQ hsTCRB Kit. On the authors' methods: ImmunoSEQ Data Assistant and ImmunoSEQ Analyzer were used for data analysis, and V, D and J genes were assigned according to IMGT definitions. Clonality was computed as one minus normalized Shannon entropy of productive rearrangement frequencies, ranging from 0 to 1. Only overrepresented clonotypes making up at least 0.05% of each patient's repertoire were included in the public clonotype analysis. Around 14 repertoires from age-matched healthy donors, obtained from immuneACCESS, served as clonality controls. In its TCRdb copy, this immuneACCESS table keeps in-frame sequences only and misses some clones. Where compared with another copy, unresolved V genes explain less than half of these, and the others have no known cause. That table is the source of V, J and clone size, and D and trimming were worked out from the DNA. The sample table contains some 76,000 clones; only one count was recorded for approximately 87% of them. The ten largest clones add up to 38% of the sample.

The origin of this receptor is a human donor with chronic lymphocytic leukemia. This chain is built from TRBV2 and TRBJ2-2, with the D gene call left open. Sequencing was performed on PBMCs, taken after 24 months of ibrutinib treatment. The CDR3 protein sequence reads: CASTLSRNTGELFF. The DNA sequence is TGTGCCAGCACCCTTAGCAGGAACACCGGGGAGCTGTTTTTT. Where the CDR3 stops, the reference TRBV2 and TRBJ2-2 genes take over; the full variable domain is EPEVTQTPSHQVTQMGQEVILRCVPISNHLYFYWYRQILGQKVEFLVSFYNNEISEKSEIFDDQFSVERPDGSNFTLKIRSTKLEDSAMYFCASTLSRNTGELFFGEGSRLTVL.